This TCR beta chain derives from a study of blood T cells in healthy people across ages. A sample-barcoded 5' primer and a J-beta primer mix were used in a second PCR of roughly 6 to 11 cycles. One entry per CDR3 protein results from TCRdb running MiXCR on the 5' RACE reads. This table holds 630,000 or so distinct CDR3 sequences, approximately 31% found once. Looked up from germline, CDR1 is DFQATT and CDR2 is SNEGSKA (reference sequence). V shed 2 bases and J 5 bases; nucleotides not matched to a gene: 6. This CDR3 contains 16 residues. The clonotype was recovered from a woman of 80 years or more in good health. This chain joins TRBV20-1 and TRBJ2-3; 14 nucleotides align to TRBD2. Material for sequencing was blood. The DNA for the CDR3 is TGCAGTGCTAGACGCCCGGGACTAGCGGGAGAAGATACGCAGTATTTT. This gives the protein CSARRPGLAGEDTQYF.